A single T cell receptor (beta chain) is shown here with its context. The data originate from a study of blood T cell repertoires in COVID-19. Overall study context: Nucleic acid was either cDNA or gDNA, and it came from T cells, B-cell-depleted T cells, or PBMCs.

Only in-frame clones appear in the TCRdb table, and some are missing; sequencing was by immunoSEQ multiplex PCR. The sample records around 140,000 clones, 80% to 85% being singletons. Germline trimming cut 4 bases from V and 6 bases from J; bases unmatched to any gene: 5. Germline CDR1 SEHNR, CDR2 FQNEAQ (reference sequence). This CDR3 contains 15 residues. The rearrangement links TRBV7-9 to TRBJ1-6; 8 positions agree with TRBD1. The sample consisted of peripheral blood. This receptor was obtained from a woman between 55 and 75 years old with active or convalescent COVID-19. CDR3 sequence reads: CASSSGDRSNSPLHF. The CDR3 DNA sequence: TGTGCCAGCAGCTCGGGGGACAGGAGTAATTCACCCCTCCACTTT.